What follows describes a single TCR beta chain. What it binds is unknown. The data are from a study of cytomegalovirus exposure and HLA in healthy donors. Sequencing used immunoSEQ multiplex PCR; TCRdb keeps in-frame clones, though not all of them. The data show approximately 150,000 clones, around nine tenths seen once. General study points: Altogether, some 160 TCR beta chains were recorded as cytomegalovirus-associated. Researchers reported that a few CMV-associated chains were confirmed in vitro as CMV antigen-specific. Rarity marked most TCR sequences, yet some public TCRs occurred in many donors.

Germline loops: CDR1 SGHVS, CDR2 FQNEAQ. The V gene lost 5 bases and the J gene lost 5 bases, with 20 bases spanning the gap. The CDR3 runs 16 residues. This clonotype was sampled from a man aged 18-30 years in good health and CMV-seropositive. Sequencing was performed on PBMCs. The chain links TRBV7-8 to TRBJ2-3; D might be TRBD2 (7 bases). CDR3: CASSVVGGARKDTQYF. In nucleotides, the CDR3 is TGTGCCAGCAGCGTAGTGGGGGGGGCGCGCAAAGATACGCAGTATTTT.